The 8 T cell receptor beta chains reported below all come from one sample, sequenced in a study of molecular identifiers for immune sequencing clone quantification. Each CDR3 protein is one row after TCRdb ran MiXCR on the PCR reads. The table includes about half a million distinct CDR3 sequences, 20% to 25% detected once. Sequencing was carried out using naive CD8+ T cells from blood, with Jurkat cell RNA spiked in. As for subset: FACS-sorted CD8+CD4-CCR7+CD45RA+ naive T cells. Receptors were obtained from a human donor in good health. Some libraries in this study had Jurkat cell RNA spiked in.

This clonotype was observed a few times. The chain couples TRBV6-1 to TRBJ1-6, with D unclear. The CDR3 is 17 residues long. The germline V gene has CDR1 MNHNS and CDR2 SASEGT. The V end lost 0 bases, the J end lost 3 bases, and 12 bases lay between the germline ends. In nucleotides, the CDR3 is TGTGCCAGCAGTGAAGCACTAGGATTTAACTATAATTCACCCCTCCACTTT. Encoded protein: CASSEALGFNYNSPLHF.

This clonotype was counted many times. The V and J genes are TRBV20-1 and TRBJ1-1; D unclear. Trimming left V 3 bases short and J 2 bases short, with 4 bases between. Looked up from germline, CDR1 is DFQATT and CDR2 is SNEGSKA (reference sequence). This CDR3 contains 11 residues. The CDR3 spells CSASYNTEAFF. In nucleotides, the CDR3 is TGCAGTGCTAGTTACAACACTGAAGCTTTCTTT.

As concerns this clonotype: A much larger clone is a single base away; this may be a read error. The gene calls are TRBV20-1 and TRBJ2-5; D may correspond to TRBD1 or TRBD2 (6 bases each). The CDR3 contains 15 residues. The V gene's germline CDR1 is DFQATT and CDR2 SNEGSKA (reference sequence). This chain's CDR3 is CSARDVVAGQGTQYF. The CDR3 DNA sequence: TGCAGTGCTAGAGATGTCGTGGCGGGACAAGGGACCCAGTACTTC.

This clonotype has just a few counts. CDR3 coding DNA: TGTGCCAGCAGCCAGGGGACTAGAGTACATGAGCAGTTCTTC. It is translated as CASSQGTRVHEQFF. The J gene is TRBJ2-1, the V gene TRBV3-1, with 8 bases fitting TRBD2. V was pared by 3 bases and J by 8 bases, with 6 bases of the junction left unmatched. This CDR3 contains 14 residues. CDR1 LGHDT and CDR2 YNNKEL come from the germline V gene (reference sequence).

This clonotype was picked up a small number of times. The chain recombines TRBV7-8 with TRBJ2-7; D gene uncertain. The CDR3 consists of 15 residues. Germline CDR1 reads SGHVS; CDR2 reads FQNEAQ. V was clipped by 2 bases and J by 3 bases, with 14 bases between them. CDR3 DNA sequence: TGTGCCAGCAGCTTAAGTAGGCAGGCTAGCTACGAGCAGTACTTC. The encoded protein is CASSLSRQASYEQYF.

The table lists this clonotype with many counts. As DNA, the CDR3 is TGTGCCAGTAGTATTAGAGAAGGGAACACCGGGGAGCTGTTTTTT. This sequence encodes CASSIREGNTGELFF. The chain recombines TRBV19 with TRBJ2-2, with D uncertain. V was shortened by 3 bases and J by 1 base, with 9 bases between the two germline ends. The CDR3 has 15 residues. Germline V gene lookup returns CDR1 LNHDA and CDR2 SQIVND (reference sequence). Supplemented by reference TRBV19 and TRBJ2-2, the full variable domain reads DGGITQSPKYLFRKEGQNVTLSCEQNLNHDAMYWYRQDPGQGLRLIYYSQIVNDFQKGDIAEGYSVSREKKESFPLTVTSAQKNPTAFYLCASSIREGNTGELFFGEGSRLTVL.

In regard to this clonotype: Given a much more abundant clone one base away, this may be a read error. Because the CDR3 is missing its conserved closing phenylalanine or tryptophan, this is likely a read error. The CDR3 nucleotides are TGTGCCAGCAGTTTTGCCTCAACTAGCGGGGGGTCCACAGATACGCAGTATATT. Amino acid sequence: CASSFASTSGGSTDTQYI. The chain couples TRBV6-5 to TRBJ2-3; 12 bases align to TRBD2. Per germline, CDR1 MNHEY and CDR2 SVGAGI. The CDR3 runs to 18 residues. Losses at the gene ends were 4 bases for V and 2 bases for J; bases not matched to a gene: 10.

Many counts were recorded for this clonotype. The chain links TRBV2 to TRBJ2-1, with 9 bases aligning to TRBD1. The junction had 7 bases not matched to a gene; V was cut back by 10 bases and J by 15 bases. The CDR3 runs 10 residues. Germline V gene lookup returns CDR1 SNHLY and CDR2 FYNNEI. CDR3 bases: TGTGCCACCGAAGACAGGGGGACGTTCTTC. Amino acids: CATEDRGTFF.